The 11 T cell receptor beta chains given below trace back to one sample, sequenced in a study of blood T cell repertoires in COVID-19. Using immunoSEQ multiplex PCR, the repertoire was profiled, and TCRdb retains in-frame clones only, with some absent. The data contain 72,000 or so clones, about 80% of them seen just once; the ten biggest clones take up around a sixth. Sequencing was performed on peripheral blood. The source is a man in his 70s who had recovered from COVID-19.

This chain links TRBV10-3 with TRBJ2-7; TRBD2 agrees at 7 bases. V lost 11 bases, J lost 3 bases, and 7 bases stayed unmatched. CDR1 and CDR2 (germline): ENHRY, SYGVKD. The CDR3 runs 12 residues. The CDR3 region is CASSGGGYEQYF. The CDR3 region has the DNA TGTGCCTCGTCGGGGGGAGGCTACGAGCAGTACTTC.

The chain uses TRBV10-3 and TRBJ2-6; TRBD1 aligns across 7 bases. Per the germline V gene, CDR1 is ENHRY and CDR2 is SYGVKD. The CDR3 contains 19 residues. V was clipped by 4 bases and J by 3 bases; unmatched bases: 15. The CDR3 spells CAISARGQPTGSGANVLTF. The DNA of the CDR3 is TGTGCCATCAGTGCTAGGGGACAGCCTACCGGTAGTGGGGCCAACGTCCTGACTTTC.

The gene calls are TRBV7-9 and TRBJ1-6; TRBD1 might be the D (6 bases). The V gene's germline CDR1 is SEHNR and CDR2 FQNEAQ (reference sequence). V dropped 5 bases and J dropped 5 bases, with 13 bases sitting between them. The CDR3 sequence is 15 residues long. The CDR3 DNA is TGTGCCAGCAGCAGCTTGAGGGGGAATAATTCACCCCTCCACTTT. Residues: CASSSLRGNNSPLHF.

This clone appeared many times. This sequence joins TRBV6-1 and TRBJ1-6; 7 bases agree with TRBD1. The CDR3 totals 17 residues. Looked up from germline, CDR1 is MNHNS and CDR2 is SASEGT. V shed 2 bases, J shed 0 bases, and the junction held 4 bases outside the gene matches. CDR3 sequence (DNA): TGTGCCAGCAGTGAAACAGGGGCCCACTCCTATAATTCACCCCTCCACTTT. Its protein is CASSETGAHSYNSPLHF.

The chain employs TRBV24-1 and TRBJ2-2; a possible D gene is TRBD1 (5 bases). V was shortened by 3 bases and J by 7 bases, with 20 bases between the two germline ends. CDR3 length equals 17 residues. Germline values: CDR1 KGHDR, CDR2 SFDVKD. For the CDR3, the DNA is TGTGCCACCAGTGATCCCAGCCAGGGATTAGTGGTCGGGGAGCTGTTTTTT. Encoded protein: CATSDPSQGLVVGELFF.

The V gene is TRBV12-3 or TRBV12-4, the J gene TRBJ2-7, with 9 bases identical to TRBD1. V trimming: 5 bases; J trimming: 7 bases; junction bases outside the gene matches: 6. This CDR3 is 13 amino acids long. The CDR3 nucleotides are TGTGCCAGCAGTAGCCGGGACAGGGCTGAGCAGTACTTC. Residues: CASSSRDRAEQYF.

The chain combines TRBV6-2 or TRBV6-3 with TRBJ2-7, with a possible D match to TRBD2 (6 bases). The CDR3 has 17 amino acids. The germline V and J ends were trimmed by 0 bases and 0 bases, with 15 bases remaining between them. Germline lookup yields CDR1 MNHEY and CDR2 SVGEGT. CDR3 bases: TGTGCCAGCAGTTACTCTCGATATGGCGGGAACTCCTACGAGCAGTACTTC. Protein product: CASSYSRYGGNSYEQYF.

The chain links TRBV6-1 to TRBJ1-1, with a possible D match to TRBD1 (6 bases). Germline CDR1 reads MNHNS; CDR2 reads SASEGT. Between the trimmed V and J ends, which lost 5 bases and 0 bases, there was a span of 13 bases. The CDR3 consists of 15 residues. This chain's CDR3 is CASSPGQLMNTEAFF. Written as DNA, the CDR3 is TGTGCCAGCAGTCCCGGACAGCTCATGAACACTGAAGCTTTCTTT.

CDR3 residues: CASSSRQGSNQPQHF. The CDR3, as DNA: TGTGCCAGCAGTTCCCGACAGGGTAGCAATCAGCCCCAGCATTTT. The chain joins TRBV6-2 or TRBV6-3 to TRBJ1-5; 7 nucleotides line up with TRBD1. Looked up from germline, CDR1 is MNHEY and CDR2 is SVGEGT. There are 15 residues in the CDR3. The trim removed 4 bases at V and 0 bases at J, leaving 3 bases unmatched.

The gene calls are TRBV12-3 or TRBV12-4 and TRBJ2-5; a possible D gene is TRBD2 (5 bases). V lost 6 bases to trimming and J lost 4 bases, with 12 bases between them. The CDR3 covers 13 residues. The CDR3, as DNA: TGTGCCAGCAGGCGAGGGTTGGGAGAGACCCAGTACTTC. Translated: CASRRGLGETQYF.

This sequence joins TRBV6-2 or TRBV6-3 and TRBJ1-2; tentatively, D is TRBD1 (5 bases). The germline V gene encodes CDR1 MNHEY and CDR2 SVGEGT. This CDR3 spans 14 amino acids. The ends were cut back, 2 bases at V and 7 bases at J, with 14 bases in the middle. The CDR3 nucleotides read TGTGCCAGCAGTTACCTTAACAGGAAGGGTGGCTACACCTTC. Translation gives CASSYLNRKGGYTF.